What follows are 8 T cell receptor beta chains derived from one specimen sequenced in a study of regulatory T cells in long-lasting Graves disease. Arm-PCR with iRepertoire HTBI primers amplified the CDR3 regions for these TCR beta libraries. TCRdb recomputed calls from the multiplex PCR reads with MiXCR, one row per CDR3 protein. The profile shows about 620,000 distinct CDR3 sequences, about 15% of them singletons. Time point noted: newly diagnosed GD, antithyroid drugs for less than 3 months. From RNA extracted from PBMCs, the TCR library was made. The sample was also linked to a second study, of T cells in Graves' hyperthyroidism and ophthalmopathy.

Material: peripheral blood mononuclear cells (PBMCs), obtained at new diagnosis, from a patient treated with antithyroid drugs. The receptors originated from a woman aged 25 to 39 with Graves disease.

The chain combines TRBV27 with TRBJ2-7; possibly TRBD2 for D (6 bases). Germline V lookup: CDR1 MNHEY, CDR2 SMNVEV (reference sequence). Trimming pared 4 bases from V and 6 bases from J, leaving 16 bases between. The CDR3 extends over 14 amino acids. CDR3 in DNA: TGTGCCAGCAGTTCAACGGGACTGGTTACCGAGCAGTACTTC. It codes for CASSSTGLVTEQYF.

This clonotype was recorded many times. V gene TRBV7-8 combines with J gene TRBJ1-6; D not certain. This CDR3 region has 14 residues. Germline-derived CDR1 and CDR2 are SGHVS and FQNEAQ. V was trimmed by 6 bases and J by 7 bases, leaving 13 bases between them. CDR3 DNA: TGTGCCAGCAGACCAACCGGCTCGAATTCACCCCTCCACTTT. Translating it yields CASRPTGSNSPLHF. Full variable domain (missing parts from reference TRBV7-8 and TRBJ1-6): GAGVSQSPRYKVAKRGQDVALRCDPISGHVSLFWYQQALGQGPEFLTYFQNEAQLDKSGLPSDRFFAERPEGSVSTLKIQRTQQEDSAVYLCASRPTGSNSPLHFGNGTRLTVT.

This clonotype was seen repeatedly, ten times or more. The chain recombines TRBV12-3 or TRBV12-4 with TRBJ2-1; D might be TRBD1 or TRBD2, each matching 7 bases. The J call could be wrong; TRBJ2-5 is a better fit for the DNA end. The CDR3 loop spans 17 amino acids. CDR3 protein: CASSKGFRQGGMETQYF. CDR3 coding DNA: TGTGCCAGCAGCAAAGGTTTCCGGCAGGGGGGGATGGAGACCCAGTACTTC.

This clonotype has ten or more counts. The chain uses TRBV5-1 and TRBJ2-3; 9 bases map to TRBD1. V gave up 7 bases and J gave up 8 bases; unmatched junction bases: 8. This CDR3 comprises 13 residues. The germline V gene encodes CDR1 SGHRS and CDR2 YFSETQ. The chain's CDR3 is CASWGQGGGTQYF. The CDR3 nucleotides are TGCGCCAGCTGGGGACAGGGAGGCGGTACGCAGTATTTT.

The chain combines TRBV3-1 with TRBJ2-7; 7 bases are shared with TRBD1. CDR3 size: 14 residues. Germline V CDR1 and CDR2: LGHDT, YNNKEL (reference sequence). The trim removed 8 bases at V and 2 bases at J, leaving 9 bases unmatched. CDR3 coding DNA: TGTGCCAGCGAGTCGAGGGGGCCCCCCTACGAGCAGTACTTC. Its protein is CASESRGPPYEQYF.

This clonotype was seen a few times. This chain uses TRBV29-1 with TRBJ1-2; maybe TRBD1 (5 bases). Germline-derived CDR1 and CDR2 are SQVTM and ANQGSEA. CDR3 size: 14 residues. Trimming pared 1 base from V and 1 base from J, leaving 10 bases between. CDR3 bases: TGCAGCGTTGAAGCGACAGAAGATAACTATGGCTACACCTTC. Encoded protein: CSVEATEDNYGYTF.

This clonotype was picked up a small number of times. The chain is built from TRBV20-1 and TRBJ2-3; D not resolved. The germline CDR1 and CDR2 sequences are DFQATT and SNEGSKA (reference sequence). This CDR3 region has 13 residues. V lost 7 bases and J lost 6, with 17 bases in between. As DNA, the CDR3 is TGCAGTGGTCTCCTGACTGGCAGGGATACGCAGTATTTT. This codes for CSGLLTGRDTQYF.

The chain recombines TRBV7-3 with TRBJ2-1, with D possibly TRBD1 on 6 matching bases. V gave up 0 bases and J gave up 2 bases, with 8 bases separating them. The CDR3 length is 15 residues. Germline CDR1 and CDR2: SGHTA and FQGTGA. As DNA, the CDR3 is TGTGCCAGCAGCTTAACACAGGGACCCTACAATGAGCAGTTCTTC. Translating it yields CASSLTQGPYNEQFF.